The rows below give T cell receptor beta chains drawn from one sample of a study of T cells in Graves' hyperthyroidism and ophthalmopathy. MiXCR was run by TCRdb on the multiplex PCR reads, yielding one entry per CDR3 protein. The table has some 440,000 distinct CDR3 sequences, 15% to 18% seen once. Sequenced material: blood. The receptors shown here come from a woman under 30 with Graves' hyperthyroidism. CDR3s include the opening cysteine and the closing phenylalanine or tryptophan. The order of the fields is V gene, D gene, J gene, CDR3 length, clone size, CDR3 protein, CDR3 DNA. The D gene is left open where the match is weak. A clone size is listed for some rows: how often the clone was seen (once, few, many), or a class if it is expanded.

V: TRBV28; D: NA; J: TRBJ2-4; length: 19; size: NA; CDR3: CASSLRSTPKGLAKNIQYF; DNA: TGTGCCAGCAGTTTAAGATCCACCCCAAAGGGACTAGCCAAAAACATTCAGTACTTC
V: TRBV12-3/TRBV12-4; D: TRBD2; J: TRBJ2-3; length: 15; size: many; CDR3: CASSLIAGATDTQYF; DNA: TGTGCCAGCAGTTTGATAGCGGGAGCCACAGATACGCAGTATTTT
V: TRBV11-2; D: NA; J: TRBJ1-1; length: 15; size: many; CDR3: CASSLGQLGNTEAFF; DNA: TGTGCCAGCAGCCTCGGCCAGTTGGGGAACACTGAAGCTTTCTTT
V: TRBV7-2; D: NA; J: TRBJ2-7; length: 12; size: NA; CDR3: CASSFRAREQYF; DNA: TGTGCCAGCAGCTTCCGAGCCCGGGAGCAGTACTTC
V: TRBV5-1; D: NA; J: TRBJ1-2; length: 12; size: NA; CDR3: CASSLAASGYTF; DNA: TGCGCCAGCAGCTTGGCGGCGTCAGGCTACACCTTC
V: TRBV6-1; D: TRBD1; J: TRBJ1-2; length: 15; size: few; CDR3: CASSRGQGAGYGYTF; DNA: TGTGCCAGCAGCCGCGGACAGGGGGCTGGCTATGGCTACACCTTC
V: TRBV4-1; D: TRBD1; J: TRBJ1-1; length: 16; size: few; CDR3: CASSQLGQGDFAEAFF; DNA: TGCGCCAGCAGCCAGTTAGGACAGGGGGATTTTGCTGAAGCTTTCTTT
V: TRBV12-3/TRBV12-4; D: NA; J: TRBJ2-5; length: 15; size: many; CDR3: CASNPHTWVQETQYF; DNA: TGTGCCAGCAACCCTCACACCTGGGTACAAGAGACCCAGTACTTC
V: TRBV2; D: NA; J: TRBJ1-1; length: 14; size: many; CDR3: CASSSGRVFTEAFF; DNA: TGTGCCAGCAGTTCGGGACGGGTTTTTACTGAAGCTTTCTTT
V: TRBV5-1; D: NA; J: TRBJ2-7; length: 12; size: few; CDR3: CASSRSASEQYF; DNA: TGCGCCAGCAGCAGGTCCGCATCCGAGCAGTACTTC
V: TRBV24-1; D: TRBD2; J: TRBJ2-1; length: 15; size: few; CDR3: CATSVGLAGVSGQFF; DNA: TGTGCCACCAGTGTTGGACTAGCGGGGGTTTCTGGGCAGTTCTTC
V: TRBV28; D: NA; J: TRBJ2-4; length: 13; size: many; CDR3: CASSSIRVGIQYF; DNA: TGTGCCAGCAGTTCGATCAGGGTCGGCATTCAGTACTTC
V: TRBV6-2/TRBV6-3; D: TRBD2; J: TRBJ2-1; length: 15; size: many; CDR3: CASTSDSGGHNEQFF; DNA: TGTGCCAGCACCTCGGACAGCGGGGGGCACAATGAGCAGTTCTTC
V: TRBV6-1; D: TRBD1; J: TRBJ1-1; length: 15; size: many; CDR3: CASSVESTGATEAFF; DNA: TGTGCCAGCAGCGTGGAATCGACAGGGGCCACTGAAGCTTTCTTT
V: TRBV6-9; D: NA; J: TRBJ1-2; length: 15; size: NA; CDR3: CASSSGRSGPYGYTF; DNA: TGTGCCAGCAGTTCTGGACGCAGCGGACCCTATGGCTACACCTTC
V: TRBV4-1; D: NA; J: TRBJ2-1; length: 14; size: NA; CDR3: CASSQTLRAGEQFF; DNA: TGCGCCAGCAGCCAAACTCTCCGAGCGGGCGAGCAGTTCTTC
V: TRBV9; D: NA; J: TRBJ2-5; length: 15; size: few; CDR3: CASSESGATGETQYF; DNA: TGTGCCAGCAGCGAATCAGGAGCCACCGGGGAGACCCAGTACTTC
V: TRBV5-1; D: TRBD1; J: TRBJ2-7; length: 18; size: NA; CDR3: CASSPSGQGGFIAYEQYF; DNA: TGCGCCAGCAGCCCCTCGGGACAGGGGGGATTCATCGCCTACGAGCAGTACTTC
V: TRBV5-1; D: NA; J: TRBJ1-1; length: 14; size: once; CDR3: CASSLEGDPKEAFF; DNA: TGCGCCAGCAGCTTAGAGGGGGACCCAAAAGAAGCTTTCTTT
V: TRBV29-1; D: NA; J: TRBJ2-1; length: 14; size: NA; CDR3: CSVPRLVPRSEQFF; DNA: TGCAGCGTCCCCCGACTAGTTCCTCGGAGTGAGCAGTTCTTC